Shown below are 10 T cell receptor beta chains from a single sample sequenced in a study of human T cells and chemical hapten exposure. TCRdb re-derived calls from the RACE reads in MiXCR, one entry per CDR3 protein. The repertoire holds 300,000 to 400,000 distinct CDR3 sequences, with 6% to 8.5% as singletons. Specified time point: patch test 1, 2 weeks after DPC sensitization. Treatment noted: therapeutic diphenylcyclopropenone sensitization with weekly scalp DPC. The sequencing used whole blood, collected in connection with sensitization to the hapten diphenylcyclopropenone (DPC). Receptors were obtained from a woman aged 18-35 years with alopecia areata. Some clones in this sample may be carry-over from other donors' samples.

This clonotype has more than one count but fewer than ten. The V gene is TRBV9, the J gene TRBJ1-3; TRBD1 is a possible D gene (6 bases). V was pared by 3 bases and J by 0 bases, with 13 bases between. There are 16 residues in the CDR3. From germline, CDR1 is SGDLS and CDR2 YYNGEE. CDR3 amino acids: CASSGQPGASGNTIYF. Written as DNA, the CDR3 is TGTGCCAGCAGCGGGCAGCCGGGGGCCTCTGGAAACACCATATATTTT.

The gene calls are TRBV5-1 and TRBJ1-2; D unclear. CDR1 is SGHRS and CDR2 is YFSETQ in the germline V gene. Deletions cut 4 bases from V and 0 bases from J, with 13 bases between. CDR3 size: 15 residues. CDR3 sequence reads: CASSPGRETNYGYTF. The CDR3 region has the DNA TGCGCCAGCAGCCCAGGACGAGAAACTAACTATGGCTACACCTTC.

This clonotype has just a few counts. This rearrangement joins TRBV27 to TRBJ2-5; the D is unclear. The CDR3 totals 16 residues. Per germline, CDR1 MNHEY and CDR2 SMNVEV (reference sequence). V dropped 5 bases and J dropped 1 base, with 17 bases sitting between them. Here the CDR3 DNA reads TGTGCCAGCAGTCCCAACCCGACCGTACCCCAAGAGACCCAGTACTTC. Its translation is CASSPNPTVPQETQYF.

The chain has TRBV5-1 and TRBJ1-6; maybe TRBD1 (5 bases). The CDR3 has 14 amino acids. Deletions cut 6 bases from V and 3 bases from J, with 10 bases between. Germline V gene data show CDR1 as SGHRS and CDR2 as YFSETQ. CDR3 amino acids: CASTVGDYNSPLHF. Here the CDR3 DNA reads TGCGCCAGCACAGTGGGGGACTATAATTCACCCCTCCACTTT. The full variable domain, in which reference TRBV5-1 and TRBJ1-6 provide the parts outside the CDR3, is KAGVTQTPRYLIKTRGQQVTLSCSPISGHRSVSWYQQTPGQGLQFLFEYFSETQRNKGNFPGRFSGRQFSNSRSEMNVSTLELGDSALYLCASTVGDYNSPLHFGNGTRLTVT.

This sequence joins TRBV12-3 or TRBV12-4 and TRBJ2-1; unclear D gene. CDR3 size: 14 residues. Trimming stripped 2 bases from V and 4 bases from J, with 9 bases between. The CDR3 coding sequence is TGTGCCAGCAGTTTAAGGATAGGATACAATGAGCAGTTCTTC. Its translation is CASSLRIGYNEQFF.

This clonotype occurred a few times. The chain has TRBV7-2 and TRBJ2-3; TRBD2 matches at 9 bases. Unmatched junction bases numbered 4, after V lost 4 bases and J lost 5 bases. The length of the CDR3 is 14 residues. Looked up from germline, CDR1 is SGHTA and CDR2 is FQGNSA. The CDR3 is CASSWRGGEDTQYF. The CDR3 DNA reads TGTGCCAGCAGCTGGCGGGGGGGCGAAGATACGCAGTATTTT.

A few counts support this clonotype. The chain couples TRBV20-1 to TRBJ1-3, with D uncertain. With 6 bases removed from V and 1 base from J, the gap between germline ends came to 16 bases. Germline V CDR1 and CDR2: DFQATT, SNEGSKA (reference sequence). This CDR3 is 15 amino acids long. The CDR3 loop is CSARPSDASGNTIYF. The CDR3 DNA follows: TGCAGTGCGCGCCCGAGTGACGCGTCTGGAAACACCATATATTTT.

The rearrangement links TRBV5-4 to TRBJ1-4, with TRBD1 matching over 7 bases. The germline V gene encodes CDR1 SGHNT and CDR2 YYREEE (reference sequence). Trimming removed 1 base from V and 7 bases from J; junction bases left unmatched: 4. This CDR3 has 14 residues. CDR3 DNA sequence: TGTGCCAGCAGCTTGAAGGGGGCTACTGAAAAACTGTTTTTT. Translation gives CASSLKGATEKLFF.

This chain's CDR3 is CASSPGPSGNTIYF. In DNA, the CDR3 is TGTGCCAGCAGCCCCGGACCCTCTGGAAACACCATATATTTT. The J gene is TRBJ1-3, the V gene TRBV6-2 or TRBV6-3; D is unresolved. Deletions cut 6 bases from V and 0 bases from J, with 9 bases between. This CDR3 has 14 amino acids. Germline loops: CDR1 MNHEY, CDR2 SVGEGT.

The genes are TRBV5-1 and TRBJ2-7; no definite D call. Per germline, CDR1 SGHRS and CDR2 YFSETQ. V shed 0 bases and J shed 3 bases, with 10 bases lying between them. CDR3 size: 14 residues. Here the CDR3 DNA reads TGCGCCAGCAGCTTGGGCGCGGCGGACTACGAGCAGTACTTC. Residues: CASSLGAADYEQYF.